Included here is one T cell receptor beta chain sequence, with context. The antigen is not known. From germline, CDR1 is DFQATT and CDR2 SNEGSKA (reference sequence). The CDR3 is 14 amino acids. These data are taken from a study of monozygotic twins with inflammatory bowel disease. Study observations and caveats: On the inverse Simpson index, IBD patients scored lower for TCRbeta diversity than healthy co-twins.

TCRdb reprocessed the 5' RACE reads, with one entry per CDR3 protein and no DNA. The sample has 300,000 to 350,000 distinct CDR3 sequences. The receptor comes from a human donor with ulcerative colitis or Crohn's disease, or a healthy co-twin of an affected twin (not recorded which). The V call is TRBV20-1, the J call TRBJ2-7; TCRdb lists TRBD2, though no DNA is available to test this call. The material sequenced was blood. CDR3 in amino acids: CSAIPMRLANEQYF.